The 14 T cell receptor beta chains reported below all come from one sample, sequenced in a study of T-cell reconstitution after alpha-beta-depleted transplantation in children. A TCRbeta library incorporating unique molecular identifiers was prepared. TCRdb redid the calling of the PCR reads with MiXCR, one entry per CDR3 protein. The sample has around 490,000 distinct CDR3 sequences, about an eighth seen once; the top ten hold 14%. The material was PBMCs, mostly from graft donor cells, obtained 180 days after TCRalphabeta/CD19-depleted stem cell transplant. The receptors here all came from a female patient aged 2-9 years who had a stem cell transplant for aplastic anemia, so the T cells may come from the graft donor.

CDR3 protein: CASSTEWTSGSQYEQFF. As DNA, the CDR3 is TGTGCCAGCAGTACCGAATGGACTAGCGGGAGTCAGTATGAGCAGTTCTTC. The rearrangement uses TRBV28 and TRBJ2-1; 13 bases fit TRBD2. Trimming cost V 5 bases and J 8 bases; bases outside gene matches: 12. Germline V gene sequence: CDR1 MDHEN, CDR2 SYDVKM. This CDR3 has 17 residues.

This clonotype was recorded a few times. This CDR3 reads CASSFESGTDTQYF. The CDR3 DNA follows: TGTGCCAGCAGTTTCGAGTCGGGCACAGATACGCAGTATTTT. J is TRBJ2-3 and V is TRBV12-3 or TRBV12-4, with no clear D. The germline V and J ends were trimmed by 3 bases and 1 base, with 8 bases remaining between them. CDR3 length: 14 amino acids.

This clonotype has only a few counts. This chain links TRBV7-6 with TRBJ2-5; 8 nucleotides match TRBD1. The germline CDR1 and CDR2 sequences are SGHVS and FNYEAQ. The junction had 18 bases not matched to a gene; V was cut back by 2 bases and J by 7 bases. The CDR3 is 18 residues long. The CDR3 loop is CASSLSFGVGQGRGTQYF. CDR3 DNA sequence: TGTGCCAGCAGCTTAAGCTTTGGGGTTGGACAGGGACGGGGGACCCAGTACTTC.

This clonotype was counted only a few times. The V call is TRBV6-6, the J call TRBJ2-1; tentatively, D is TRBD1 (5 bases). Looked up from germline, CDR1 is MNHNY and CDR2 is SVGAGI (reference sequence). This CDR3 has 13 amino acids. With 8 bases removed from V and 8 bases from J, the gap between germline ends came to 16 bases. The chain's CDR3 is CASLHTGLHEQFF. CDR3 bases: TGTGCCAGCCTGCACACAGGTCTCCATGAGCAGTTCTTC.

A word on this clonotype: A much larger clonotype is one base distant, so this may be a read error. The conserved phenylalanine or tryptophan normally closing the CDR3 is absent here, so this likely arose from a read error. This CDR3 is CASSLGDSSYNEQFL. Here the CDR3 DNA reads TGTGCCAGCAGTTTAGGTGACAGTTCTTACAATGAGCAGTTCTTG. V gene TRBV27 combines with J gene TRBJ2-1, with a tentative D call TRBD1 (5 bases). This CDR3 spans 15 amino acids. CDR1 MNHEY and CDR2 SMNVEV come from the germline V gene (reference sequence). V lost 2 bases to trimming and J lost 4 bases, with 12 bases between them.

This chain links TRBV28 with TRBJ2-7; 11 nucleotides agree with TRBD2. The V gene end was trimmed by 7 bases and the J gene end by 4 bases; junction bases not matched to a gene: 6. The germline gives CDR1 MDHEN, CDR2 SYDVKM. The CDR3 sequence is 14 residues long. The CDR3 nucleotides read TGTGCCAGCACTGAGGCTAGCGGGAGGTACGAGCAGTACTTC. It yields the protein CASTEASGRYEQYF.

This clonotype has a handful of counts. For the CDR3, the DNA is TGCGCCAGCAGCCCAAGTCAGAACACTGAAGCTTTCTTT. It yields the protein CASSPSQNTEAFF. This rearrangement joins TRBV5-1 to TRBJ1-1; the D is unclear. Per germline, CDR1 SGHRS and CDR2 YFSETQ. CDR3 length: 13 amino acids. The germline V and J ends were trimmed by 4 bases and 1 base, with 8 bases remaining between them.

This clonotype came up many times. V usage is TRBV27 and J usage is TRBJ2-2; D gene uncertain. Trimming took 6 bases from V and 2 from J, leaving 7 bases between them. The germline V gene has CDR1 MNHEY and CDR2 SMNVEV (reference sequence). CDR3 length equals 13 residues. The CDR3 spells CASRRQNTGELFF. As DNA, the CDR3 is TGTGCCAGCAGGCGCCAAAACACCGGGGAGCTGTTTTTT.

Ten or more counts support this clonotype. The chain recombines TRBV29-1 with TRBJ2-7; D assignment may be TRBD1 or TRBD2 (5 bases each). Germline CDR1 and CDR2: SQVTM and ANQGSEA. The CDR3 sequence is 14 residues long. The germline V and J ends were trimmed by 5 bases and 0 bases, with 14 bases remaining between them. CDR3 sequence: CSVLRDGDSYEQYF. Written as DNA, the CDR3 is TGCAGCGTTCTCCGGGACGGCGACTCCTACGAGCAGTACTTC.

In this sample, this clonotype turned up many times. CDR3 in amino acids: CSVATRNPTDTQYF. CDR3 DNA: TGCAGCGTAGCGACTAGGAATCCCACAGATACGCAGTATTTT. This chain connects TRBV29-1 to TRBJ2-3, with D possibly TRBD2 on 6 matching bases. The V gene lost 6 bases and the J gene lost 2 bases, with 15 bases spanning the gap. CDR1 is SQVTM and CDR2 is ANQGSEA in the germline V gene. This CDR3 comprises 14 residues.

V and J are TRBV2 and TRBJ1-5; the D gene is possibly TRBD1 (6 bases). This CDR3 is 18 amino acids long. Looked up from germline, CDR1 is SNHLY and CDR2 is FYNNEI. V was pared by 7 bases and J by 0 bases, with 22 bases between. The CDR3 nucleotides are TGTGCCAGCATTAATGTAGGACAGCTGGATTTTAGCAATCAGCCCCAGCATTTT. It is translated as CASINVGQLDFSNQPQHF.

A few counts support this clonotype. The chain is built from TRBV28 and TRBJ2-5; 11 bases are a match to TRBD2. V lost 7 bases and J lost 0; bases outside the gene matches: 4. This CDR3 is built from 15 residues. CDR1 MDHEN and CDR2 SYDVKM come from the germline V gene. The CDR3 region has the DNA TGTGCCAGCATGTCTAGCGGGGGGTACCAAGAGACCCAGTACTTC. Encoded protein: CASMSSGGYQETQYF.

A few counts support this clonotype. The rearrangement joins TRBV3-1 to TRBJ1-2, with unresolved D. The CDR3 covers 13 residues. The V end lost 0 bases, the J end lost 6 bases, and 8 bases lay between the germline ends. CDR1 is LGHDT, CDR2 YNNKEL, per germline (reference sequence). CDR3 sequence reads: CASSQEWVNGYTF. In DNA form, the CDR3 reads TGTGCCAGCAGCCAAGAATGGGTCAATGGCTACACCTTC.

This clonotype was detected many times. The rearrangement joins TRBV7-9 to TRBJ2-2; the match to TRBD1 covers 7 bases. Trimming took 5 bases from V and 3 from J; bases not matched to a gene: 9. The CDR3 covers 16 residues. Germline-derived CDR1 and CDR2 are SEHNR and FQNEAQ (reference sequence). As DNA, the CDR3 is TGTGCCAGCAGCACCTCGACAGGGCCTTACACCGGGGAGCTGTTTTTT. This translates into CASSTSTGPYTGELFF.